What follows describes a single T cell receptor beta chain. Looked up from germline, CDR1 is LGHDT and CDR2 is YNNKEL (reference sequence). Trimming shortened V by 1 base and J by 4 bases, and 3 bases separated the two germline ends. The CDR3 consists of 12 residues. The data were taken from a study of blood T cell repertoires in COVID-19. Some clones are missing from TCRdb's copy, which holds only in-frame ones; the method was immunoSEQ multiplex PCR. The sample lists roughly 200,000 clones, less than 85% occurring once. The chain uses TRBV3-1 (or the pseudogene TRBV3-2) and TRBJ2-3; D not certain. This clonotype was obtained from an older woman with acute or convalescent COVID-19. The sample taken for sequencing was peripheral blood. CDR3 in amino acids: CASSQGADTQYF. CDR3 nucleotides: TGTGCCAGCAGCCAAGGAGCAGATACGCAGTATTTT.